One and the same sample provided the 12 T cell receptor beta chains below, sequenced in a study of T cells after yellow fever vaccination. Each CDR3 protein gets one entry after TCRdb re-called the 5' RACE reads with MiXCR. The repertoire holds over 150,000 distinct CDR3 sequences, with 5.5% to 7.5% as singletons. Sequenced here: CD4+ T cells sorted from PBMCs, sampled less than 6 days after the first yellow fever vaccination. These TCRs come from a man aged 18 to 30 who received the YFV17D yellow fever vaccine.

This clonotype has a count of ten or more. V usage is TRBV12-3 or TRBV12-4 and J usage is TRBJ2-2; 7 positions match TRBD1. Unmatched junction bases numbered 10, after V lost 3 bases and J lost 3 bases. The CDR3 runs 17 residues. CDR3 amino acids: CASSFPQGSLDTGELFF. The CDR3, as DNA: TGTGCCAGCAGTTTCCCACAGGGGTCGCTGGACACCGGGGAGCTGTTTTTT.

CDR3 protein: CASSFGQGRPDTQYF. The CDR3 region has the DNA TGCGCCAGCAGCTTCGGGCAGGGAAGACCAGATACGCAGTATTTT. The V gene is TRBV5-1, the J gene TRBJ2-3; D may be TRBD1 (5 bases). V was trimmed by 2 bases and J by 4 bases, leaving 14 bases between them. In germline, CDR1 is SGHRS, CDR2 YFSETQ. The CDR3 is 15 amino acids.

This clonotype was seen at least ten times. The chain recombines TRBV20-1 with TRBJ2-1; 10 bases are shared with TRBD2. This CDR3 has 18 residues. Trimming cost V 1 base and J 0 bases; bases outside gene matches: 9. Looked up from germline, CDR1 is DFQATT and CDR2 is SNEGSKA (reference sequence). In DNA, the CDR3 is TGCAGTGCTAGAGTGGCTAGCGGGGGCCTAAGCTCCTACAATGAGCAGTTCTTC. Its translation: CSARVASGGLSSYNEQFF.

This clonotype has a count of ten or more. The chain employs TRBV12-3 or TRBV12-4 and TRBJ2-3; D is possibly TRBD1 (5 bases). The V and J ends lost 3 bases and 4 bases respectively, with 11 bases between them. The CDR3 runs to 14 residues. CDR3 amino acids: CASSFWGRADTQYF. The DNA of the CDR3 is TGTGCCAGCAGTTTTTGGGGCCGCGCAGATACGCAGTATTTT.

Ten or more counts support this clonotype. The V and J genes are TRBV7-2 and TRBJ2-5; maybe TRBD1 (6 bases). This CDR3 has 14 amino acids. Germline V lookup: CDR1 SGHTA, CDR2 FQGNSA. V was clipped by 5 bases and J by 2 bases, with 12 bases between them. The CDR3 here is CASSLRGSQETQYF. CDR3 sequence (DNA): TGTGCCAGCAGCCTGAGGGGGTCGCAAGAGACCCAGTACTTC.

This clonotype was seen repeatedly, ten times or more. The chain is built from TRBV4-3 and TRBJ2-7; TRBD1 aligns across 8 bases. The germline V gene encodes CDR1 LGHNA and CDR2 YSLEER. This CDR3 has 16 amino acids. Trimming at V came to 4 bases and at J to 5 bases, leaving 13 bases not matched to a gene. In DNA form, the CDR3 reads TGCGCCAGCAGCCGGAAGCTAGGGACAGGAGGTGACGAGCAGTACTTC. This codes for CASSRKLGTGGDEQYF.

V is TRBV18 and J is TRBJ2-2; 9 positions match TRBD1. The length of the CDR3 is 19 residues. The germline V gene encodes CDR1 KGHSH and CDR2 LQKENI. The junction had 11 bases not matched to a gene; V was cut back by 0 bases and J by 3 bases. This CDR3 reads CASSPPRVLDRGDTGELFF. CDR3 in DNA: TGTGCCAGCTCACCACCGCGGGTACTGGACAGGGGAGACACCGGGGAGCTGTTTTTT.

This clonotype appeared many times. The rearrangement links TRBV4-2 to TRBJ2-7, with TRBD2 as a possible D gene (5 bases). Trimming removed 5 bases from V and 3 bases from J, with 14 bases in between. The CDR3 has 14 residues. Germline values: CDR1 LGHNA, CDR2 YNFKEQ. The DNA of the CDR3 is TGTGCCAGCAGCAGAGACCCCGGGATCTACGAGCAGTACTTC. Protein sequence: CASSRDPGIYEQYF.

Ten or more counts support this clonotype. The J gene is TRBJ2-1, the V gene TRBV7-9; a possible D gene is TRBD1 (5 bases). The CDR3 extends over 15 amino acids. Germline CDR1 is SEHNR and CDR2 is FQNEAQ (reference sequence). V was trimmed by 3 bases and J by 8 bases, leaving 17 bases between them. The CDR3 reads CASSFSRAAGDEQFF. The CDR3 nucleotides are TGTGCCAGCAGCTTCTCCAGGGCGGCTGGGGATGAGCAGTTCTTC.

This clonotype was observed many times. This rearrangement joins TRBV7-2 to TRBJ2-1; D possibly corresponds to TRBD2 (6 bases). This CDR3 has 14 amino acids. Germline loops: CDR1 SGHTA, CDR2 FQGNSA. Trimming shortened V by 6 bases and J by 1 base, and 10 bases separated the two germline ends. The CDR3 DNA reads TGTGCCAGCAGTCCCGGGGGATCCTACAATGAGCAGTTCTTC. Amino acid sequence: CASSPGGSYNEQFF.

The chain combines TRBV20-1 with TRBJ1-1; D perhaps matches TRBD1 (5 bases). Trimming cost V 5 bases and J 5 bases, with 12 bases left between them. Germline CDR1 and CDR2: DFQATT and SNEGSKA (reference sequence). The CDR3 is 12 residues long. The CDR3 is CSAEGMRTEAFF. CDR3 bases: TGCAGTGCTGAGGGGATGAGGACTGAAGCTTTCTTT.

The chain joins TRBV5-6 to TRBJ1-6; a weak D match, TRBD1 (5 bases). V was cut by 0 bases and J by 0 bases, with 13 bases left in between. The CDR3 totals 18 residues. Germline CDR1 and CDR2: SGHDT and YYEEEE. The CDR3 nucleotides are TGTGCCAGCAGCTTGGGCCCCCCAGGGAGCTCCTATAATTCACCCCTCCACTTT. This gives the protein CASSLGPPGSSYNSPLHF.